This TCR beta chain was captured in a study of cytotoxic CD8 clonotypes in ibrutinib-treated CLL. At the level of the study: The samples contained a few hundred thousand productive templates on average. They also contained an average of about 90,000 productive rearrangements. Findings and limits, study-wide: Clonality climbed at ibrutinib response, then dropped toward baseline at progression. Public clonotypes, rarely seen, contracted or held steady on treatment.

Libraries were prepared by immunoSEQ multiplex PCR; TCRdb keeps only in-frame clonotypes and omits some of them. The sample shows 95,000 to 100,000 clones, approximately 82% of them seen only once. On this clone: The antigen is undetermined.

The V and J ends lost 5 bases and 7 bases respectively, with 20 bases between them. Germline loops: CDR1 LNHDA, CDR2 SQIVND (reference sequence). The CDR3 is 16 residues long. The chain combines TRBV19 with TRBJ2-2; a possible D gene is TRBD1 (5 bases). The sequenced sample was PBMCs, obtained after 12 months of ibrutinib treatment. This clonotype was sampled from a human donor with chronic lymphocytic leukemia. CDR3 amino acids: CASSATPRTSYGELFF. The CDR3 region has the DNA TGTGCCAGTAGTGCGACCCCCCGGACATCCTACGGGGAGCTGTTTTTT. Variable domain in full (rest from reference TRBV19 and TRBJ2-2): DGGITQSPKYLFRKEGQNVTLSCEQNLNHDAMYWYRQDPGQGLRLIYYSQIVNDFQKGDIAEGYSVSREKKESFPLTVTSAQKNPTAFYLCASSATPRTSYGELFFGEGSRLTVL.